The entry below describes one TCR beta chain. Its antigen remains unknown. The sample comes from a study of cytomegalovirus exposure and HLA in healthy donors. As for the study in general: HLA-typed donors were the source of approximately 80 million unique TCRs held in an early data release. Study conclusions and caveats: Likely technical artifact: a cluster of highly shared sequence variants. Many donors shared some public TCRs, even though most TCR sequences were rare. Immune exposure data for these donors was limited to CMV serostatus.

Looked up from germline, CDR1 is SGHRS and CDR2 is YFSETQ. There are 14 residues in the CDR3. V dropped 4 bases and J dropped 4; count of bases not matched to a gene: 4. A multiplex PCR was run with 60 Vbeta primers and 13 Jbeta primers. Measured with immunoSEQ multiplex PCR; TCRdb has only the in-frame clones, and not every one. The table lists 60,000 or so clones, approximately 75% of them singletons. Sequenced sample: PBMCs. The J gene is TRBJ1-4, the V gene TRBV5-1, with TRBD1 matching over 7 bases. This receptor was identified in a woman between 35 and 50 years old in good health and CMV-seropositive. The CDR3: CASSRDSLNEKLFF. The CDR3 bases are TGCGCCAGCAGCCGGGACAGCCTTAATGAAAAACTGTTTTTT.